This entry lists 20 T cell receptor beta chains sequenced from one sample in a study of T cells in Graves' hyperthyroidism and ophthalmopathy. RNA transcripts were the template for amplifying TCR beta CDR3 regions. The HTBI set primed first-round TCR CDR3 RT-PCR. TCRdb ran MiXCR on the multiplex PCR reads and lists one entry per CDR3 protein. The sample has hundreds of thousands of distinct CDR3 sequences, about 15% seen once. The material sequenced was blood. The receptors were sampled from a woman younger than 35 with Graves' hyperthyroidism that later progressed to Graves' ophthalmopathy.

This clonotype was seen at least ten times. The chain links TRBV2 to TRBJ2-7, with TRBD1 identical over 7 bases. Trimming removed 7 bases from V and 0 bases from J; junction bases left unmatched: 12. Germline assignment: CDR1 SNHLY and CDR2 FYNNEI. CDR3 size: 16 residues. CDR3 residues: CASTGQRSRFSYEQYF. DNA of the CDR3: TGTGCCAGCACGGGACAGAGGAGTCGCTTCTCCTACGAGCAGTACTTC.

This clonotype was counted a few times. The rearrangement uses TRBV20-1 and TRBJ2-1; 9 bases match TRBD2. CDR1 DFQATT and CDR2 SNEGSKA come from the germline V gene (reference sequence). V was pared by 1 base and J by 7 bases, with 11 bases of the junction left unmatched. This CDR3 contains 16 residues. The DNA of the CDR3 is TGCAGTGCTAGAGTCTTGCGGGAGGGCCGTCGGAATGAGCAGTTCTTC. Its protein product is CSARVLREGRRNEQFF.

In this sample, this clonotype turned up many times. The rearrangement links TRBV11-2 to TRBJ2-7, with D perhaps TRBD2 (5 bases). Trimming took 1 base from V and 1 from J, leaving 14 bases between them. This CDR3 is built from 16 residues. Germline CDR1 SGHAT, CDR2 FQNNGV. In nucleotides, the CDR3 is TGTGCCAGCAGCTTAGGTGAGGGTCCCGCATCCTACGAGCAGTACTTC. Protein: CASSLGEGPASYEQYF.

This clonotype occurred many times. The chain employs TRBV6-1 and TRBJ2-2, with D unresolved. Trimming pared 5 bases from V and 1 base from J, leaving 8 bases between. This CDR3 has 14 amino acids. In germline, CDR1 is MNHNS, CDR2 SASEGT. The CDR3 region has the DNA TGTGCCAGCAGTTTAACCCGGAACACCGGGGAGCTGTTTTTT. This encodes CASSLTRNTGELFF.

This clonotype was seen only a few times. The chain has TRBV24-1 and TRBJ2-2; D gene ambiguous. The CDR3 is 11 residues long. Per germline, CDR1 KGHDR and CDR2 SFDVKD. V shed 9 bases and J shed 6 bases, with 7 bases lying between them. CDR3 nucleotides: TGTGCCACCGAGATTTCCGGGGAGCTGTTTTTT. It codes for CATEISGELFF.

V is TRBV25-1 and J is TRBJ1-6, with 8 bases that match TRBD1. Germline V gene data show CDR1 as MGHDK and CDR2 as SYGVNS. V shed 5 bases, J shed 6 bases, and the junction held 6 bases outside the gene matches. This CDR3 contains 15 residues. CDR3 amino acids: CASSLGQGGNSPLHF. In DNA form, the CDR3 reads TGTGCCAGCAGTCTCGGACAGGGTGGTAATTCACCCCTCCACTTT.

This clonotype appeared many times. The V and J genes are TRBV18 and TRBJ2-7; D call uncertain. V was shortened by 0 bases and J by 0 bases, with 9 bases between the two germline ends. This CDR3 is 15 amino acids long. Germline V gene sequence: CDR1 KGHSH, CDR2 LQKENI. Here the CDR3 reads CASSPPAQSSYEQYF. CDR3 in DNA: TGTGCCAGCTCACCACCGGCGCAGAGCTCCTACGAGCAGTACTTC.

This clonotype was seen more than once but under ten times. The junction departs from the called germline gene at one end, perhaps through a read error. V gene TRBV29-1 combines with J gene TRBJ2-2, with 7 bases fitting TRBD2. The length of the CDR3 is 12 residues. Per germline, CDR1 SQVTM and CDR2 ANQGSEA. CDR3 in amino acids: CSVEAGTGELFF. In DNA, the CDR3 is TGCAGCGTCGAAGCGGGGACCGGGGAGCTGTTTTTT.

The genes are TRBV6-1 and TRBJ2-5; 7 nucleotides line up with TRBD1. Trimming removed 7 bases from V and 0 bases from J; junction bases left unmatched: 8. The CDR3 spans 15 residues. Germline CDR1 MNHNS, CDR2 SASEGT. CDR3 bases: TGTGCCAGCATTTTGACAGGGAGAAACCAAGAGACCCAGTACTTC. It encodes CASILTGRNQETQYF.

This clonotype was observed at least ten times. V and J are TRBV11-2 and TRBJ2-7; perhaps TRBD2 as D (7 bases). This CDR3 contains 14 residues. Trimming pared 4 bases from V and 2 bases from J, leaving 12 bases between. Germline CDR1 reads SGHAT; CDR2 reads FQNNGV. The CDR3, as DNA: TGTGCCAGCAGCTGGGGGGGCGAGGCCTACGAGCAGTACTTC. Its translation is CASSWGGEAYEQYF.

This clonotype was counted ten times or more. The chain joins TRBV11-2 to TRBJ2-5; D is undetermined. The CDR3 covers 16 residues. Per germline, CDR1 SGHAT and CDR2 FQNNGV. The germline V and J ends were trimmed by 5 bases and 6 bases, with 22 bases remaining between them. CDR3 region: CASSESQRSHKKTQYF. Here the CDR3 DNA reads TGTGCCAGCAGCGAGTCCCAGAGGAGTCATAAGAAGACCCAGTACTTC. Using reference TRBV11-2 and TRBJ2-5 for the parts outside the CDR3, the full variable domain is EAGVAQSPRYKIIEKRQSVAFWCNPISGHATLYWYQQILGQGPKLLIQFQNNGVVDDSQLPKDRFSAERLKGVDSTLKIQPAKLEDSAVYLCASSESQRSHKKTQYFGPGTRLLVL.

This clonotype was seen many times. The CDR3 region is CASSLKDRENEQFF. The CDR3 DNA follows: TGCGCCAGCAGCTTGAAGGACAGGGAGAATGAGCAGTTCTTC. V is TRBV5-1 and J is TRBJ2-1; 8 bases are shared with TRBD1. The trim removed 1 base at V and 7 bases at J, leaving 4 bases unmatched. From germline, CDR1 is SGHRS and CDR2 YFSETQ. The CDR3 loop spans 14 amino acids.

Ten or more counts support this clonotype. This chain connects TRBV20-1 to TRBJ2-7; 11 bases match TRBD2. J gave up 2 bases and V 4 bases, and 4 bases lay outside the gene matches. Germline V gene lookup returns CDR1 DFQATT and CDR2 SNEGSKA (reference sequence). This CDR3 is 14 amino acids long. The CDR3, as DNA: TGCAGTGCTACGGGACTAGCGGAAGCCTACGAGCAGTACTTC. Its protein is CSATGLAEAYEQYF.

This clonotype was counted ten times or more. J is TRBJ1-2 and V is TRBV28; 7 bases are a match to TRBD1. In germline, CDR1 is MDHEN, CDR2 SYDVKM. The CDR3 contains 16 residues. The V gene end was trimmed by 4 bases and the J gene end by 0 bases; junction bases not matched to a gene: 8. The chain's CDR3 is CASSSGSQGANYGYTF. The CDR3 nucleotides are TGTGCCAGCAGTTCGGGGAGCCAGGGGGCTAACTATGGCTACACCTTC.

This clonotype was detected many times. The chain joins TRBV30 to TRBJ2-4; 12 bases agree with TRBD2. Germline CDR1 is GTSNPN and CDR2 is SVGIG (reference sequence). After removal of 2 bases from V and 9 bases from J, the junction contained 14 bases not matched to a gene. This CDR3 spans 17 amino acids. In DNA, the CDR3 is TGTGCCTGGAGTACTGAGCCGGCTAGCGGGAGGGGAGGCATTCAGTACTTC. Translating gives CAWSTEPASGRGGIQYF.

Ten or more counts support this clonotype. The chain joins TRBV27 to TRBJ2-7, with D possibly TRBD2 on 6 matching bases. Germline CDR1 and CDR2: MNHEY and SMNVEV (reference sequence). The CDR3 has 18 amino acids. The V end was cut by 4 bases, the J end by 7 bases, with 29 bases between. The CDR3 protein is CASSSSRDLRLLLEEQYF. Here the CDR3 DNA reads TGTGCCAGCAGTTCATCCCGGGACTTAAGACTACTACTGGAGGAGCAGTACTTC.

This clonotype has ten or more counts. The rearrangement joins TRBV7-9 to TRBJ2-1, with D perhaps TRBD2 (5 bases). The CDR3 runs 12 residues. V gave up 2 bases and J gave up 7 bases, with 6 bases separating them. Germline V lookup: CDR1 SEHNR, CDR2 FQNEAQ (reference sequence). CDR3 nucleotides: TGTGCCAGCAGCTTAAGGGAGAATGAGCAGTTCTTC. Translation: CASSLRENEQFF.

The chain uses TRBV29-1 and TRBJ2-1; D not resolved. Per the germline V gene, CDR1 is SQVTM and CDR2 is ANQGSEA. The CDR3 runs to 10 residues. V was trimmed by 3 bases and J by 8 bases, leaving 5 bases between them. CDR3 in amino acids: CSVDGHEQFF. As DNA, the CDR3 is TGCAGCGTTGATGGCCATGAGCAGTTCTTC.

In this sample, this clonotype turned up a few times. The J gene is TRBJ2-3, the V gene TRBV7-9; no firm D call. Trimming cost V 5 bases and J 4 bases, with 10 bases left between them. Germline values: CDR1 SEHNR, CDR2 FQNEAQ (reference sequence). The length of the CDR3 is 13 residues. The CDR3 DNA reads TGTGCCAGCAGCCCTCCTCCCGCAGATACGCAGTATTTT. Protein product: CASSPPPADTQYF.

This clonotype was recorded at least ten times. V usage is TRBV2 and J usage is TRBJ1-5; D remains ambiguous. This CDR3 has 12 amino acids. Trimming removed 1 base at V and 9 bases at J, with 7 bases between. Germline V gives CDR1 SNHLY, CDR2 FYNNEI. CDR3 in amino acids: CASSEGTRPQHF. In DNA, the CDR3 is TGTGCCAGCAGTGAAGGGACTAGGCCCCAGCATTTT.